Included here is one T cell receptor (beta chain) sequence, with context. These data are taken from a study of blood T cells in healthy people across ages. Next came a second PCR, run for about 6 to 12 cycles, which used a sample-barcoded 5' primer along with a J-beta primer mix. TCRdb reprocessed the 5' RACE reads via MiXCR and lists one record per CDR3 protein. Of about 640,000 distinct CDR3 sequences in the sample, 58% were seen once. The CDR3 covers 14 residues. Trimming pared 1 base from V and 8 bases from J, leaving 17 bases between. Looked up from germline, CDR1 is DFQATT and CDR2 is SNEGSKA (reference sequence). Donor samples were obtained from healthy Caucasian individuals from Russia, aged about 6 to 90. For every donor, a draw yielded approximately 9.9 milliliters of peripheral blood.

The sequence was obtained from a man in his 60s in good health. The rearrangement joins TRBV20-1 to TRBJ1-2, with D possibly TRBD1 on 5 matching bases. The sequenced sample was blood. The CDR3 sequence: CSARVGGLSEGYTF. Here the CDR3 DNA reads TGCAGTGCTAGAGTGGGGGGATTGAGCGAAGGCTACACCTTC.